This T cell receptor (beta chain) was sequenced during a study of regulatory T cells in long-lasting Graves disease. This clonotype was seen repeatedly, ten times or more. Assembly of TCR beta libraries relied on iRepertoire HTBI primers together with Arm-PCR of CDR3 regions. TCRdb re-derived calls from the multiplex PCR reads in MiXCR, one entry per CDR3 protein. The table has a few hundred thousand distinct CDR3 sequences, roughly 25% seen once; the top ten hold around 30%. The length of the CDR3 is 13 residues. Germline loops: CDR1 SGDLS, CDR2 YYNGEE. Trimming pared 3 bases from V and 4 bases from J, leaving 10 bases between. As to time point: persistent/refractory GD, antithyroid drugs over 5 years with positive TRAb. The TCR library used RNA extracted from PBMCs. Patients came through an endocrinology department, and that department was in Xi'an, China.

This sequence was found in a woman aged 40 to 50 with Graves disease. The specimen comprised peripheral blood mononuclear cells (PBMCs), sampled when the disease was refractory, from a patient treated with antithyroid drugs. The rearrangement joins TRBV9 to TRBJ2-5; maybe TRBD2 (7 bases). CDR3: CASSGGGAETQYF. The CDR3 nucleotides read TGTGCCAGCAGCGGTGGGGGGGCAGAGACCCAGTACTTC.